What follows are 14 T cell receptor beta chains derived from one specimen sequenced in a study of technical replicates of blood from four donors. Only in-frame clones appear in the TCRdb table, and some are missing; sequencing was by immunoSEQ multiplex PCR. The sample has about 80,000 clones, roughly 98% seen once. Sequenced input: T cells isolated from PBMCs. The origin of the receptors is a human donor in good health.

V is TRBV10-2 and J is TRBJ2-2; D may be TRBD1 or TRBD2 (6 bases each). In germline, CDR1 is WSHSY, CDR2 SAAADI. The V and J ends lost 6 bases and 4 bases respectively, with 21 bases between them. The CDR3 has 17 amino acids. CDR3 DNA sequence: TGCGCCAGCAGGGAGGGGGTATTGGGACTCGGCACCGGGGAGCTGTTTTTT. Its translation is CASREGVLGLGTGELFF.

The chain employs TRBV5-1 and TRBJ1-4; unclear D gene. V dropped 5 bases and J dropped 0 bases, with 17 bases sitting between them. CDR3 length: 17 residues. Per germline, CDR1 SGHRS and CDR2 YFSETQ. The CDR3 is CASRPRAGSSTNEKLFF. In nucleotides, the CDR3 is TGCGCCAGCAGACCGAGGGCGGGCTCCTCAACTAATGAAAAACTGTTTTTT.

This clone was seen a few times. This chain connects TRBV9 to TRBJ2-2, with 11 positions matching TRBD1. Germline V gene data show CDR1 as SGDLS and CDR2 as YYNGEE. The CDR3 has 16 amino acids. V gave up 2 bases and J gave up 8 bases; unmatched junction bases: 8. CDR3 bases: TGTGCCAGCAGCGTCGCCGGGACAGGGGGTGGAGGGGAGCTGTTTTTT. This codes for CASSVAGTGGGGELFF. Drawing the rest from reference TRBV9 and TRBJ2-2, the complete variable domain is DSGVTQTPKHLITATGQRVTLRCSPRSGDLSVYWYQQSLDQGLQFLIQYYNGEERAKGNILERFSAQQFPDLHSELNLSSLELGDSALYFCASSVAGTGGGGELFFGEGSRLTVL.

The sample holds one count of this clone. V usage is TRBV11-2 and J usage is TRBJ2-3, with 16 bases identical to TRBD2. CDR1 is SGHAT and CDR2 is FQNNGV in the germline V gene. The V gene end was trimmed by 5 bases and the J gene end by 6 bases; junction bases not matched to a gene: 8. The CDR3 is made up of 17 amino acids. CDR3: CASSKGTSGRAMDTQYF. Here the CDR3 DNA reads TGTGCCAGCAGCAAGGGGACTAGCGGGAGGGCGATGGATACGCAGTATTTT.

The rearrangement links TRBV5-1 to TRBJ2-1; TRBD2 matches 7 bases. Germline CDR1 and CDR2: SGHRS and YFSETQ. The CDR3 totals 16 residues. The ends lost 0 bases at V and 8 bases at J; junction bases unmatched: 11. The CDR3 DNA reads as TGCGCCAGCAGCTTGGGGGGGGGTCCGAGTGTCGATGAGCAGTTCTTC. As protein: CASSLGGGPSVDEQFF.

CDR3 DNA sequence: TGTGCCAGCAGTTACTCGACAGGGCCCTATGGCTACACCTTC. It translates to CASSYSTGPYGYTF. The chain uses TRBV6-5 and TRBJ1-2, with TRBD1 matching over 7 bases. V was pared by 0 bases and J by 4 bases, with 2 bases of the junction left unmatched. Germline assignment: CDR1 MNHEY and CDR2 SVGAGI. This CDR3 spans 14 amino acids.

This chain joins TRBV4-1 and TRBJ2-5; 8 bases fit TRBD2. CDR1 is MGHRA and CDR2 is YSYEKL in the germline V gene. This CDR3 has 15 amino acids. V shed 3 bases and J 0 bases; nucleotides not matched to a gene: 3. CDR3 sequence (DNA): TGCGCCAGCAGCCACCGACTAGCGAACCAAGAGACCCAGTACTTC. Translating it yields CASSHRLANQETQYF.

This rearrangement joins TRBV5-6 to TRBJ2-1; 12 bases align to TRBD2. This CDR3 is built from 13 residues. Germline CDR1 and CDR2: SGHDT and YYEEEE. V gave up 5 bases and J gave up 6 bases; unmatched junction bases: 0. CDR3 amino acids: CASRLAGGNEQFF. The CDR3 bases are TGTGCCAGCAGACTAGCGGGAGGCAATGAGCAGTTCTTC.

Written as DNA, the CDR3 is TGCAGCGTTGAAGATTTCGGGGGGCACGGCTATGGCTACACCTTC. It codes for CSVEDFGGHGYGYTF. This sequence joins TRBV29-1 and TRBJ1-2, with D possibly being TRBD1 (6 bases). The CDR3 extends over 15 amino acids. Trimming stripped 0 bases from V and 4 bases from J, with 15 bases between. Germline CDR1 is SQVTM and CDR2 is ANQGSEA. The full variable domain, its missing parts supplied by reference TRBV29-1 and TRBJ1-2, is SAVISQKPSRDICQRGTSLTIQCQVDSQVTMMFWYRQQPGQSLTLIATANQGSEATYESGFVIDKFPISRPNLTFSTLTVSNMSPEDSSIYLCSVEDFGGHGYGYTFGSGTRLTVV.

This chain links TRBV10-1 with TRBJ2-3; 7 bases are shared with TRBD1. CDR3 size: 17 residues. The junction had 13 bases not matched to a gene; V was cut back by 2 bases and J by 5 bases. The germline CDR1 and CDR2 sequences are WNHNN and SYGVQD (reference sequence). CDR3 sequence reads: CASSETYSLTGEDTQYF. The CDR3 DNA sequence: TGCGCCAGCAGTGAGACCTACAGTTTAACAGGGGAAGATACGCAGTATTTT.

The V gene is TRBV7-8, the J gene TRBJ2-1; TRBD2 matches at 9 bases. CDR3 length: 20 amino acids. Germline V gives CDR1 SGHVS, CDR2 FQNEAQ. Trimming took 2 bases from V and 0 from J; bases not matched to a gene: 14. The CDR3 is CASSLPAGGLGTGSYNEQFF. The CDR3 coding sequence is TGTGCCAGCAGCTTACCAGCGGGAGGCCTGGGTACTGGCTCCTACAATGAGCAGTTCTTC.

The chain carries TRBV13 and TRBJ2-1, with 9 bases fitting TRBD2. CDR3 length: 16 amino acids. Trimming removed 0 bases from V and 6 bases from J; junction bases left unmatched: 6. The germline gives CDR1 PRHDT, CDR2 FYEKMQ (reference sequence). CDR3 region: CASSLGLAGVGNEQFF. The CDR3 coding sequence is TGTGCCAGCAGCTTAGGGTTAGCGGGAGTTGGCAATGAGCAGTTCTTC.

The CDR3 nucleotides are TGCGCCAGCAGGCCCGGGACAGGGAACTACGAGCAGTACTTC. Translated: CASRPGTGNYEQYF. This rearrangement joins TRBV5-1 to TRBJ2-7, with TRBD1 matching 9 bases. This CDR3 is built from 14 residues. Per germline, CDR1 SGHRS and CDR2 YFSETQ. Germline trimming cut 5 bases from V and 3 bases from J; bases unmatched to any gene: 6.

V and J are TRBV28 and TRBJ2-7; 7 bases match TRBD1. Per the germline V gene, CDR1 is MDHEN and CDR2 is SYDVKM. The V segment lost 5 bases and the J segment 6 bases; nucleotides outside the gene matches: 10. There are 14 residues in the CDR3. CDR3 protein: CASSVGQTTGEQYF. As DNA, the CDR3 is TGTGCCAGCAGTGTGGGACAGACGACCGGCGAGCAGTACTTC.